This T cell receptor beta chain was obtained from a study of blood T cell repertoires in COVID-19. Using immunoSEQ multiplex PCR, the repertoire was profiled, and TCRdb retains in-frame clones only, with some absent. The data hold over 55,000 clones, with roughly 80% observed a single time. This CDR3 has 13 residues. The germline V and J ends were trimmed by 5 bases and 7 bases, with 11 bases remaining between them. CDR1 is SGHVS, CDR2 FQNEAQ, per germline. Source material: peripheral blood. This chain uses TRBV7-8 with TRBJ2-2, with a weak D call TRBD1 (6 bases). The receptor was isolated from a human donor in a cohort sampled during active COVID-19. The CDR3 region has the DNA TGTGCCAGCAGCAGGACAGTTTACGGGGAGCTGTTTTTT. As protein: CASSRTVYGELFF.